This is a list of T cell receptor beta chains from one sample in a study of blood T cell repertoires in COVID-19. The repertoire was sequenced with immunoSEQ multiplex PCR; TCRdb's copy has only in-frame clones and lacks some. The table shows over 100,000 clones, with roughly 89% occurring only once. Sequenced: peripheral blood. The source is a man in his sixties with COVID-19, enrolled during active disease. Each CDR3 is given with its conserved first and last residue. D genes are given only for firm matches. Expanded clones are given a class, and other clones once, few, many or no size at all.

cdr3_aa cdr3_nt j_call v_call d_call clone_size
CATADRGRSEAFF TGTGCCACCGCGGACAGGGGAAGAAGTGAAGCTTTCTTT TRBJ1-1 TRBV5-4 TRBD1 -
CSAPSGDTDTQYF TGCAGCGCCCCTAGCGGGGACACAGATACGCAGTATTTT TRBJ2-3 TRBV29-1 TRBD2 -
CASSLEGWATDMGYTF TGCGCCAGCAGCTTGGAAGGTTGGGCAACGGATATGGGCTACACCTTC TRBJ1-2 TRBV5-1 - -
CASSLGGVDTQYF TGTGCCAGCAGCCTAGGGGGAGTTGATACGCAGTATTTT TRBJ2-3 TRBV11-3 - -
CASSPDIRNSPLHF TGTGCCAGTAGTCCGGACATAAGGAATTCACCCCTCCACTTT TRBJ1-6 TRBV19 - -
CASSVGSQNTEAFF TGTGCCAGCAGCGTCGGTTCCCAGAACACTGAAGCTTTCTTT TRBJ1-1 TRBV9 - -
CASSVNVAGTGVSYEQYF TGTGCCAGCAGTGTTAATGTCGCCGGGACAGGGGTTTCCTACGAGCAGTACTTC TRBJ2-7 TRBV6-1 TRBD1 -
CAISDGQGKGGTIYF TGTGCCATCAGTGACGGACAGGGTAAGGGAGGCACCATATATTTT TRBJ1-3 TRBV10-3 TRBD1 -
CASSLSQGDTEAFF TGCGCCAGCAGCCTGTCACAGGGTGACACTGAAGCTTTCTTT TRBJ1-1 TRBV4-1 - -
CASSTGGGRGPRTQYF TGTGCCAGTAGTACCGGGGGGGGCAGGGGTCCCCGGACCCAGTACTTC TRBJ2-5 TRBV19 TRBD2 -
CASSLQFRDEQYF TGTGCCAGCAGCTTGCAGTTTCGGGACGAGCAGTACTTC TRBJ2-7 TRBV5-4 - -
CAWMGPGAGNTIYF TGTGCCTGGATGGGACCGGGGGCTGGAAACACCATATATTTT TRBJ1-3 TRBV30 - -
CASSLVGAEYIQYF TGCGCCAGCAGCTTGGTGGGGGCTGAGTACATTCAGTACTTC TRBJ2-4 TRBV5-1 - -
CASSRARRQDNSPLHF TGTGCCAGTAGTAGGGCGAGGAGACAGGATAATTCACCCCTCCACTTT TRBJ1-6 TRBV19 - -
CAWSTGWETQYF TGTGCCTGGAGTACAGGGTGGGAGACCCAGTACTTC TRBJ2-5 TRBV30 - -
CASSSGQGIYEQYF TGCGCCAGCAGCTCGGGACAGGGAATCTACGAGCAGTACTTC TRBJ2-7 TRBV5-1 TRBD1 -
CASSPILTSNYGYTF TGTGCCAGCAGCCCCATTCTAACTTCTAACTATGGCTACACCTTC TRBJ1-2 TRBV3-1/TRBV3-2 - -
CAISDPGQGAADTQYF TGTGCCATCAGTGATCCGGGACAGGGGGCTGCAGATACGCAGTATTTT TRBJ2-3 TRBV10-3 TRBD1 -
CASSGTGYRGYTF TGTGCCAGCAGCGGAACAGGTTATCGGGGCTACACCTTC TRBJ1-2 TRBV27 - -
CASSRGGGSYNTEAFF TGTGCCAGCAGCAGAGGGGGGGGCAGTTACAACACTGAAGCTTTCTTT TRBJ1-1 TRBV11-1 - -
CASSPGVLGYTF TGTGCCAGCAGCCCGGGGGTTCTTGGCTACACCTTC TRBJ1-2 TRBV6-5 - few
CASSLIGRSGATDTQYF TGCGCCAGCAGCTTGATCGGCCGTAGCGGGGCCACAGATACGCAGTATTTT TRBJ2-3 TRBV5-1 TRBD2 once
CASSLDRGNTEAFF TGTGCCAGCAGCTTGGACAGGGGAAACACTGAAGCTTTCTTT TRBJ1-1 TRBV5-5 TRBD1 -
CASSQTGGRGYTF TGTGCCAGCAGCCAGACAGGGGGCCGTGGCTACACCTTC TRBJ1-2 TRBV11-3 TRBD1 -
CATSRDKTGRGGYTF TGTGCCACCAGCAGAGATAAGACAGGGCGAGGGGGCTACACCTTC TRBJ1-2 TRBV15 TRBD1 -
CASSNLRGPSGNTIYF TGTGCCAGTAGTAACCTCAGGGGACCCTCTGGAAACACCATATATTTT TRBJ1-3 TRBV19 - few
CASKESLNNQPQHF TGTGCCAGTAAGGAGAGCTTGAACAATCAGCCCCAGCATTTT TRBJ1-5 TRBV19 - -
CASALGGGYEQYF TGTGCCAGCGCTTTGGGGGGGGGCTACGAGCAGTACTTC TRBJ2-7 TRBV25-1 TRBD2 -
CASSPALNTEAFF TGTGCCAGCTCACCAGCGTTGAACACTGAAGCTTTCTTT TRBJ1-1 TRBV18 - -
CASSHTGGRLLNTEAFF TGTGCCAGCAGTCACACAGGGGGCCGGTTGTTGAACACTGAAGCTTTCTTT TRBJ1-1 TRBV6-6 TRBD1 -
CASSLGGKETQYF TGCGCCAGCAGCTTGGGGGGCAAGGAGACCCAGTACTTC TRBJ2-5 TRBV5-1 - -
CASSFRTGGSEQFF TGTGCCAGCAGTTTTAGGACAGGGGGCTCGGAGCAGTTCTTC TRBJ2-1 TRBV28 TRBD1 -
CASSRDSLNTEAFF TGTGCCAGCAGCCGGGACAGCCTGAACACTGAAGCTTTCTTT TRBJ1-1 TRBV2 TRBD1 -
CASATSGGDYEQFF TGTGCCAGCGCGACTAGCGGGGGGGATTATGAGCAGTTCTTC TRBJ2-1 TRBV3-1/TRBV3-2 TRBD2 -
CAWSVRGGKQVSGNTIYF TGTGCCTGGAGTGTTAGGGGGGGCAAACAGGTTTCTGGAAACACCATATATTTT TRBJ1-3 TRBV30 - -
CASSHWTGEGNTIYF TGTGCCAGCAGCCACTGGACAGGGGAAGGAAACACCATATATTTT TRBJ1-3 TRBV3-1/TRBV3-2 TRBD1 -
CASSQGSLGGGYGYTF TGCGCCAGCAGCCAAGGCTCATTAGGGGGGGGCTATGGCTACACCTTC TRBJ1-2 TRBV4-1 - -
CASSPGMETQYF TGTGCCAGTAGTCCAGGGATGGAGACCCAGTACTTC TRBJ2-5 TRBV19 - -
CASSPDRDGYTF TGCGCCAGCAGCCCGGACAGAGATGGCTACACCTTC TRBJ1-2 TRBV5-1 - -
CASSVELAGVTGELFF TGTGCCAGCAGCGTAGAACTAGCGGGGGTCACCGGGGAGCTGTTTTTT TRBJ2-2 TRBV9 TRBD2 -
CASSVLGGNEKLFF TGCGCCAGCAGCGTACTGGGAGGTAATGAAAAACTGTTTTTT TRBJ1-4 TRBV5-1 - -
CASSLVFGTVYNSPLHF TGTGCCAGCAGCTTAGTATTTGGGACAGTCTATAATTCACCCCTCCACTTT TRBJ1-6 TRBV7-2 TRBD1 -